The clone carrying this T cell receptor (beta chain) was counted only a few times. This CDR3 has 15 residues. With 6 bases removed from V and 2 bases from J, the gap between germline ends came to 13 bases. CDR1 MNHEY and CDR2 SVGAGI come from the germline V gene. The sample is drawn from a study of T cell clones after liver transplantation. At the level of the study: In this trial, immunosuppression withdrawal was attempted within 2 years of liver transplant. Tolerant meant at least one year fully off immunosuppression without liver enzymes above twice normal. Pre-transplant mixed lymphocyte reactions yielded third-party-reactive TCRbeta sequences as comparators for graft-donor-reactive sequences.

Method: immunoSEQ multiplex PCR; TCRdb's copy keeps in-frame clones and lacks some. The sample includes roughly 51,000 clones, approximately 71% of them seen just once. This sequence joins TRBV6-5 and TRBJ1-4; D is perhaps TRBD1 (6 bases). The origin of this receptor is a human patient who received a liver transplant. Some of the T cells might come from the graft donor. Sample: CD4+ T cells from blood, taken approximately 52 months after liver transplant. CDR3 bases: TGTGCCAGCAGCGCTCAACAGGGTACTAATGAAAAACTGTTTTTT. It specifies CASSAQQGTNEKLFF.